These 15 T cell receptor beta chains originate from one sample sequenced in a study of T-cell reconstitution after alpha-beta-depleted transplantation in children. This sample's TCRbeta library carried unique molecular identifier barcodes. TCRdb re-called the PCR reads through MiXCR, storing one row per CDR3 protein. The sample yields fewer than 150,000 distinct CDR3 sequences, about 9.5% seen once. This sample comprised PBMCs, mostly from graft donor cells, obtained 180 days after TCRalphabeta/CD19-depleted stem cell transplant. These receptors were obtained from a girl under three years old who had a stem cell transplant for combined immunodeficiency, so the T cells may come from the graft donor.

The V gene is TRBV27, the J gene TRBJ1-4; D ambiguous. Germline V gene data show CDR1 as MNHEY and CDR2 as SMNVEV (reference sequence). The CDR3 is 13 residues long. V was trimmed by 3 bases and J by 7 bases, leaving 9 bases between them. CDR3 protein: CASSFRGGEKLFF. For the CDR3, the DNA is TGTGCCAGCAGTTTCCGGGGTGGTGAAAAACTGTTTTTT.

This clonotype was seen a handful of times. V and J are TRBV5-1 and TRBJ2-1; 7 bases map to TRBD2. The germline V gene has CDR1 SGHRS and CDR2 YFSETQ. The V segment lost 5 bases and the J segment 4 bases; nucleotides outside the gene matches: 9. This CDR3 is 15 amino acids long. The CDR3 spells CASSNGGSMYNEQFF. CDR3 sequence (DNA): TGCGCCAGCAGTAACGGGGGGAGCATGTACAATGAGCAGTTCTTC.

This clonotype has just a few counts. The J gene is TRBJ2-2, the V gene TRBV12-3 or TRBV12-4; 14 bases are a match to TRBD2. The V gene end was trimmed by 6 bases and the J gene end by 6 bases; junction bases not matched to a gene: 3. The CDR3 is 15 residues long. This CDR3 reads CASRGLAGEAGELFF. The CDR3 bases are TGTGCCAGCAGGGGACTAGCGGGAGAGGCCGGGGAGCTGTTTTTT.

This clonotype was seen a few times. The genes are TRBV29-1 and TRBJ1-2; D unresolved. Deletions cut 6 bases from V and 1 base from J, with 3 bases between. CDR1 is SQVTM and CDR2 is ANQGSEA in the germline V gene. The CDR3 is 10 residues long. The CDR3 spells CSVNNYGYTF. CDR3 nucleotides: TGCAGCGTGAATAACTATGGCTACACCTTC.

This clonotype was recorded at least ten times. CDR3 nucleotide sequence: TGCAGTGCTAGAGACCTTCTAGCCCACGAGCAGTACTTC. It translates to CSARDLLAHEQYF. The V and J genes are TRBV20-1 and TRBJ2-7; D possibly corresponds to TRBD2 (5 bases). CDR1 is DFQATT and CDR2 is SNEGSKA in the germline V gene (reference sequence). The CDR3 is 13 amino acids. V lost 0 bases to trimming and J lost 5 bases, with 11 bases between them.

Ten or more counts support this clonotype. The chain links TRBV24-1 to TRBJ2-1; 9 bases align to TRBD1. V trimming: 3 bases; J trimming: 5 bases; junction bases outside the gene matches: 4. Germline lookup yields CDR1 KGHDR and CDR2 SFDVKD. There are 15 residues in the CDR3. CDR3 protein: CATSDGGQGNNEQFF. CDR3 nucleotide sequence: TGTGCCACCAGTGATGGGGGACAGGGTAACAATGAGCAGTTCTTC.

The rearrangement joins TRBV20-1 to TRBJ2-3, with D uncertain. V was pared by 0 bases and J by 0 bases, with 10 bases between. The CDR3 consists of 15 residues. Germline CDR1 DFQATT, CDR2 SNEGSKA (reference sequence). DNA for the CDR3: TGCAGTGCTAGAGATCATGACGAAAGCACAGATACGCAGTATTTT. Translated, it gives CSARDHDESTDTQYF.

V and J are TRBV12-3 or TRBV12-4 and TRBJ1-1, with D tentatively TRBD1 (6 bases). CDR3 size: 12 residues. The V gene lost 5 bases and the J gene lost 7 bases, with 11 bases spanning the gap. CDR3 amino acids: CASSTGHLEAFF. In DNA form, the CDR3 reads TGTGCCAGCAGTACGGGACACCTTGAAGCTTTCTTT.

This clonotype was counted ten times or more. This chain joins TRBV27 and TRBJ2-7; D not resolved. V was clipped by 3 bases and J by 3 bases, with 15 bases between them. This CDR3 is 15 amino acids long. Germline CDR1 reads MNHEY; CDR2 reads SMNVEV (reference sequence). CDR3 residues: CASSFIPLGSYEQYF. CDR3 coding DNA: TGTGCCAGCAGTTTTATACCCCTAGGCAGCTACGAGCAGTACTTC.

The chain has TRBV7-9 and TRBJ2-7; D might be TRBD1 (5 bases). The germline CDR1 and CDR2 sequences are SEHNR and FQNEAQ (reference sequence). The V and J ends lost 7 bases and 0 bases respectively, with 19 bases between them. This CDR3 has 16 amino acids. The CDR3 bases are TGTGCCAGCACCCCGCGCCAGGGCCATAGCTCCTACGAGCAGTACTTC. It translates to CASTPRQGHSSYEQYF. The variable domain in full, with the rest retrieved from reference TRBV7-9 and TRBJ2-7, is DTGVSQNPRHKITKRGQNVTFRCDPISEHNRLYWYRQTLGQGPEFLTYFQNEAQLEKSRLLSDRFSAERPKGSFSTLEIQRTEQGDSAMYLCASTPRQGHSSYEQYFGPGTRLTVT.

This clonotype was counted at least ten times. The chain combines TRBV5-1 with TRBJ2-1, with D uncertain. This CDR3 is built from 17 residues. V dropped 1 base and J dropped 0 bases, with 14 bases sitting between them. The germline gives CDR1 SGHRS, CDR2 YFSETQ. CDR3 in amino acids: CASSLPTPESSYNEQFF. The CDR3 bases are TGCGCCAGCAGCTTGCCGACCCCGGAGAGCTCCTACAATGAGCAGTTCTTC.

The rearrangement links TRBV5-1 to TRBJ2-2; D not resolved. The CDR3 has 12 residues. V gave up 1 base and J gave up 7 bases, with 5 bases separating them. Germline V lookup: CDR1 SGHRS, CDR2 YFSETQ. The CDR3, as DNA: TGCGCCAGCAGCTTGAATATCGGGGAGCTGTTTTTT. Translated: CASSLNIGELFF.

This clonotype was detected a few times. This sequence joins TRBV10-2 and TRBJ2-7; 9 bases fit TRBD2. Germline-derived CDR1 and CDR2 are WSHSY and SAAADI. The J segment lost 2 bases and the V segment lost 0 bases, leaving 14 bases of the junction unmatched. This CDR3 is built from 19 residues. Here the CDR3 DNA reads TGCGCCAGCAGTGAGTCAGGAGTAGCGGGAGTCCCCCTACCCTACGAGCAGTACTTC. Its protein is CASSESGVAGVPLPYEQYF.

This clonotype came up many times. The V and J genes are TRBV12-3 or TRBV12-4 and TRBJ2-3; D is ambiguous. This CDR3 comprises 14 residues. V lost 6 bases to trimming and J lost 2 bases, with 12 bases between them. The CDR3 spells CASSVGRSTDTQYF. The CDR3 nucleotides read TGTGCCAGCAGCGTAGGACGTTCCACAGATACGCAGTATTTT.

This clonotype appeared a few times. The CDR3 nucleotides are TGCAGCTACCGGGACCTGTACGAGCAGTACTTC. Its protein is CSYRDLYEQYF. The chain has TRBV29-1 and TRBJ2-7, with D possibly being TRBD1 or TRBD2 (5 bases each). The CDR3 totals 11 residues. The germline V and J ends were trimmed by 8 bases and 4 bases, with 12 bases remaining between them. Germline assignment: CDR1 SQVTM and CDR2 ANQGSEA.